A single sample gave rise to the 4 T cell receptor beta chains below, sequenced in a study of breast tumors, draining lymph nodes, adjacent tissues. A single record per CDR3 protein comes from TCRdb applying MiXCR to the multiplex PCR reads. The profile shows 150,000 to 250,000 distinct CDR3 sequences, around a third of them singletons. Breast cancer patients provided tissue from their axillary draining lymph nodes. Sequenced input: axillary lymph node tissue. The receptor set was obtained from a female donor with breast cancer. Some clones in this sample may be carry-over from other donors' samples.

Worth noting for this clonotype: A read error may explain this, as a much larger clone is one base away. J is TRBJ2-5 and V is TRBV20-1; 8 bases map to TRBD2. Germline-derived CDR1 and CDR2 are DFQATT and SNEGSKA (reference sequence). The CDR3 extends over 11 amino acids. CDR3 bases: TGCAGTCAAAGCGGGGGAGAGACCCAGTCCTTC. Translation gives CSQSGGETQSF.

This clonotype was seen repeatedly, ten times or more. The chain is built from TRBV10-3 and TRBJ1-4; D remains ambiguous. Germline V gives CDR1 ENHRY, CDR2 SYGVKD. The CDR3 runs to 14 residues. V shed 3 bases and J shed 8 bases, with 13 bases lying between them. This CDR3 reads CAISEVGEGEKLFF. CDR3 sequence (DNA): TGTGCCATCAGTGAAGTGGGAGAGGGAGAAAAACTGTTTTTT.

About this clonotype: A clone one base away is much larger, so this may be a read error. The chain is built from TRBV30 and TRBJ1-3; the D gene is possibly TRBD1 (5 bases). The length of the CDR3 is 14 residues. Germline CDR1 GTSNPN, CDR2 SVGIG (reference sequence). Between the trimmed V and J ends, which lost 4 bases and 2 bases, there was a span of 12 bases. Here the CDR3 DNA reads TGTGCCTGGATCCCCGGGGGGGCTGGAAACACCATATATTTT. Protein: CAWIPGGAGNTIYF.

Ten or more counts support this clonotype. J is TRBJ2-7 and V is TRBV29-1; TRBD1 or TRBD2 may be the D gene (7 bases each). The germline V gene encodes CDR1 SQVTM and CDR2 ANQGSEA. V gave up 7 bases and J gave up 7 bases, with 17 bases separating them. The CDR3 consists of 12 residues. CDR3 sequence reads: CSGGEGAGEQYF. The CDR3 DNA reads as TGCAGCGGTGGGGAGGGGGCGGGAGAGCAGTACTTC.